A single sample is the source of the 7 T cell receptor beta chains below, sequenced in a study of CD8+CD57+ T cells in acquired aplastic anemia. CDR3 and TCR beta VDJ profiling relied on a genomic DNA template. TCRdb re-called the reads with MiXCR, one entry per CDR3 protein. The data contain some 42,000 distinct CDR3 sequences, 68% of them singletons. The sequenced sample consisted of sorted CD4+, CD8+, or CD8+CD57+ T cells (not recorded which) from PBMCs. These receptors were taken from a human donor in good health, serving as a control.

The chain carries TRBV5-5 and TRBJ1-2; 9 bases line up with TRBD1. CDR1 is SGHKS and CDR2 is YYEKEE in the germline V gene (reference sequence). The trim removed 3 bases at V and 0 bases at J, leaving 3 bases unmatched. The CDR3 has 15 amino acids. CDR3: CASSSGTGTNYGYTF. Written as DNA, the CDR3 is TGTGCCAGCAGCTCGGGGACAGGGACTAACTATGGCTACACCTTC.

This sequence joins TRBV10-1 and TRBJ1-3; TRBD1 aligns across 7 bases. Per germline, CDR1 WNHNN and CDR2 SYGVQD (reference sequence). The CDR3 runs 15 residues. After removal of 4 bases from V and 2 bases from J, the junction contained 5 bases not matched to a gene. The CDR3 DNA reads as TGCGCCAGCAGTGCCGACAGGGTAACTGGAAACACCATATATTTT. Encoded protein: CASSADRVTGNTIYF.

This clonotype has a count of ten or more. The V call is TRBV28, the J call TRBJ2-7; D call uncertain. The ends were cut back, 3 bases at V and 2 bases at J, with 8 bases in the middle. From germline, CDR1 is MDHEN and CDR2 SYDVKM. The CDR3 length is 13 residues. The CDR3 loop reads CASSFGSTYEQYF. The CDR3 DNA reads as TGTGCCAGCAGTTTCGGGTCCACCTACGAGCAGTACTTC.

A few counts support this clonotype. This sequence joins TRBV15 and TRBJ2-5; no clear D. Germline values: CDR1 LNHNV, CDR2 YYDKDF (reference sequence). The CDR3 is made up of 15 amino acids. Deletions cut 3 bases from V and 2 bases from J, with 13 bases between. The CDR3 region has the DNA TGTGCCACCAGCAGCCTCGCTATAGCACAAGAGACCCAGTACTTC. This gives the protein CATSSLAIAQETQYF.

In DNA form, the CDR3 reads TGCAGCGTTGAAGCGGGCCCCTACGAGCAGTACTTC. Translating gives CSVEAGPYEQYF. This chain joins TRBV29-1 and TRBJ2-7, with D unclear. The V and J ends lost 1 base and 2 bases respectively, with 6 bases between them. The CDR3 extends over 12 amino acids. CDR1 SQVTM and CDR2 ANQGSEA come from the germline V gene.

In regard to this clonotype: This is likely a read error, given that the CDR3 carries no conserved phenylalanine or tryptophan at its end. It is unclear where the CDR3 begins or ends on the DNA, so no DNA is shown, and the CDR3 is as TCRdb lists it. The rearrangement links TRBV7-8 to TRBJ2-6. Germline CDR1 reads SGHVS; CDR2 reads FQNEAQ. The CDR3 has 8 amino acids, counting both end residues. The CDR3 reads CASSLVTS.

This clonotype has a count of ten or more. The J gene is TRBJ2-2, the V gene TRBV28, with 9 bases that match TRBD1. CDR1 and CDR2 from the germline V gene are MDHEN and SYDVKM. The CDR3 contains 16 residues. The V and J ends lost 6 bases and 3 bases, in that order; junction bases with no gene match: 8. CDR3 region: CASSIPGQGYTGELFF. CDR3 DNA: TGTGCCAGCAGCATACCGGGACAGGGTTACACCGGGGAGCTGTTTTTT.